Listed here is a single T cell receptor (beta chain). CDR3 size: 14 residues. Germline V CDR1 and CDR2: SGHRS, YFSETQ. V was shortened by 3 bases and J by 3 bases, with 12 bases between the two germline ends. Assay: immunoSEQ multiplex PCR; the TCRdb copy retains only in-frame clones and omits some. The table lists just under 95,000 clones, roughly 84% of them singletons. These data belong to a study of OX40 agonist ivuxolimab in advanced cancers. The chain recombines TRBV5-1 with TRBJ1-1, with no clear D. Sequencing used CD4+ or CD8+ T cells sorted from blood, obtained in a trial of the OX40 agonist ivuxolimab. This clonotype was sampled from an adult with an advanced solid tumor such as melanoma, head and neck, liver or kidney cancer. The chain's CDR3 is CASSYHGLDTEAFF. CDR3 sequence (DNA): TGCGCCAGCAGCTATCATGGTCTGGACACTGAAGCTTTCTTT.